The clone carrying this TCR beta chain has a count of ten or more. Antigen specificity is unknown. The sample originates from a study of breast tumors, draining lymph nodes, adjacent tissues. Breast cancer patients provided tissue from their axillary draining lymph nodes. The V gene's germline CDR1 is PRHDT and CDR2 FYEKMQ (reference sequence). The CDR3 has 11 amino acids. V lost 5 bases, J lost 6 bases, and 6 bases lay in between. Study-wide findings and caveats: That most tumor T cells come from lymph nodes remained unproven. Most tumor T cells seemingly derive from lymph node, then expand in tumor. Tumors had less TCR diversity than lymph nodes, more than nontumor tissue. Tumor and nontumor repertoires were significantly more similar in luminal-like than in basal-like breast cancer.

TCRdb ran MiXCR on the multiplex PCR reads and lists one entry per CDR3 protein. The table lists roughly 110,000 distinct CDR3 sequences, about 30% of them singletons. The source material was axillary lymph node tissue. The clonotype comes from a female donor with breast cancer. Some clones in this sample may be carry-over from other donors' samples. The rearrangement uses TRBV13 and TRBJ2-3, with D possibly TRBD2 on 5 matching bases. CDR3 sequence: CASSRGDTQYF. Here the CDR3 DNA reads TGTGCCAGCAGCCGAGGGGATACGCAGTATTTT.